This T cell receptor (beta chain) originates from a study of blood T cell repertoires in COVID-19. How the authors handled the data: For nucleated cells, counts were estimated from reference gene primer amplification. The protocol was immunoSEQ multiplex PCR, while the TCRdb copy is restricted to in-frame clones and leaves out a portion. D and trimming were read from the DNA, whereas the V and J calls and clone size are those reported in that table. The sample yields about 170,000 clones, around 83% seen once. This CDR3 spans 17 amino acids. Germline CDR1 MNHEY, CDR2 SMNVEV (reference sequence). Trimming stripped 4 bases from V and 4 bases from J, with 19 bases between.

The V gene is TRBV27, the J gene TRBJ2-2; possibly TRBD2 for D (6 bases). Sequencing input: peripheral blood. The TCR comes from a man in his fifties or sixties with active or convalescent COVID-19. The CDR3 coding sequence is TGTGCCAGCAGTTCTTTTAGCGGAAATTGGGGCACCGGGGAGCTGTTTTTT. It specifies CASSSFSGNWGTGELFF.